The following is a TCR beta chain sequence with its context. Generated by immunoSEQ multiplex PCR, the TCRdb table keeps only in-frame clones and is missing some. The sample records about 230,000 clones, 88% being singletons. This entry belongs to a study of blood T cell repertoires in COVID-19. Study in general: The United States, Italy and Spain were the sources of the acute and convalescent COVID-19 samples. T cells, B-cell-depleted T cells, or PBMCs supplied cDNA or gDNA.

The CDR3 sequence is 17 residues long. The junction had 7 bases not matched to a gene; V was cut back by 0 bases and J by 5 bases. The germline CDR1 and CDR2 sequences are PRHDT and FYEKMQ (reference sequence). The clonotype originates from a woman in her sixties with acute or convalescent COVID-19. The sample comprised peripheral blood. The V call is TRBV13, the J call TRBJ2-2; 9 positions match TRBD2. Written as DNA, the CDR3 is TGTGCCAGCAGCTTAGGACTAGCGGGTATTCGAACCGGGGAGCTGTTTTTT. Translation gives CASSLGLAGIRTGELFF. Based on the CDR3 plus reference TRBV13 and TRBJ2-2, the full variable domain is AAGVIQSPRHLIKEKRETATLKCYPIPRHDTVYWYQQGPGQDPQFLISFYEKMQSDKGSIPDRFSAQQFSDYHSELNMSSLELGDSALYFCASSLGLAGIRTGELFFGEGSRLTVL.